The next 24 T cell receptor beta chains were all read from a single sample in a study of T cell responses to AZD1222 COVID-19 vaccine. The repertoire was sequenced with immunoSEQ multiplex PCR; TCRdb's copy has only in-frame clones and lacks some. The sample has 50,000 or so clones; around nine tenths are singletons. The starting material was peripheral blood, obtained 28 days after the second AZD1222 dose. These receptors originate from an adult who received the AZD1222 COVID-19 vaccine.

As for this clone: Its ends do not fully match the called genes, so a read error is possible. This chain joins TRBV4-1 and TRBJ2-1, with 7 bases lining up with TRBD1. In germline, CDR1 is MGHRA, CDR2 YSYEKL. The length of the CDR3 is 17 residues. CDR3 nucleotide sequence: TGCGCCAGCAGCCAAGTGTCCCTCAACGTACCAGGACAGGAGGCAGTCTTC. Its translation: CASSQVSLNVPGQEAVF.

This chain connects TRBV6-5 to TRBJ2-1; 7 bases are a match to TRBD1. CDR3 size: 13 residues. The trim removed 6 bases at V and 9 bases at J, leaving 8 bases unmatched. Germline V gene sequence: CDR1 MNHEY, CDR2 SVGAGI. In DNA form, the CDR3 reads TGTGCCAGCAGACCCCGGGACAGCATTGAGCAGTTCTTC. This encodes CASRPRDSIEQFF.

The chain employs TRBV3-1 (or the pseudogene TRBV3-2) and TRBJ1-1; 7 bases agree with TRBD1. Germline assignment: CDR1 LGHDT and CDR2 YNNKEL (reference sequence). V lost 3 bases, J lost 2 bases, and 3 bases stayed unmatched. This CDR3 is 14 amino acids long. The CDR3 is CASSQGTANTEAFF. As DNA, the CDR3 is TGTGCCAGCAGCCAGGGGACAGCTAACACTGAAGCTTTCTTT.

V gene TRBV6-2 or TRBV6-3 combines with J gene TRBJ1-5; 7 bases map to TRBD1. The CDR3 totals 15 residues. Germline V gene sequence: CDR1 MNHEY, CDR2 SVGEGT. After removal of 2 bases from V and 2 bases from J, the junction contained 3 bases not matched to a gene. CDR3 sequence (DNA): TGTGCCAGCAGTTACGTCGACAGGGGCAATCAGCCCCAGCATTTT. Translating it yields CASSYVDRGNQPQHF.

The sample holds a few counts of this clone. The chain carries TRBV10-3 and TRBJ2-3; possibly TRBD2 for D (6 bases). Germline-derived CDR1 and CDR2 are ENHRY and SYGVKD. CDR3 length: 14 residues. V shed 10 bases and J shed 1 base, with 15 bases lying between them. The CDR3 region has the DNA TGTGCCACCCGACGACCTAGCGGCACAGATACGCAGTATTTT. Encoded protein: CATRRPSGTDTQYF.

The chain uses TRBV18 and TRBJ2-7, with D maybe TRBD1 (5 bases). The V and J ends lost 2 bases and 9 bases respectively, with 11 bases between them. The CDR3 covers 12 residues. Germline-derived CDR1 and CDR2 are KGHSH and LQKENI. CDR3 loop: CASSPRGRGQYF. Here the CDR3 DNA reads TGTGCCAGCTCACCAAGAGGAAGGGGGCAGTACTTC.

The V and J genes are TRBV5-5 and TRBJ1-2; D is undetermined. Looked up from germline, CDR1 is SGHKS and CDR2 is YYEKEE (reference sequence). The CDR3 runs to 14 residues. The V gene lost 3 bases and the J gene lost 6 bases, with 15 bases spanning the gap. Here the CDR3 DNA reads TGTGCCAGCAGCTCTCCGACCTCCACCAATGGCTACACCTTC. The encoded protein is CASSSPTSTNGYTF. Looking up the rest from reference TRBV5-5 and TRBJ1-2 gives the full variable domain: DAGVTQSPTHLIKTRGQQVTLRCSPISGHKSVSWYQQVLGQGPQFIFQYYEKEERGRGNFPDRFSARQFPNYSSELNVNALLLGDSALYLCASSSPTSTNGYTFGSGTRLTVV.

The chain couples TRBV7-9 to TRBJ1-6; D is undetermined. From germline, CDR1 is SEHNR and CDR2 FQNEAQ (reference sequence). V lost 2 bases to trimming and J lost 7 bases, with 6 bases between them. The CDR3 covers 13 residues. CDR3 DNA sequence: TGTGCCAGCAGCTTACAGGAAAATTCACCCCTCCACTTT. It specifies CASSLQENSPLHF.

This clone was seen once. V usage is TRBV4-1 and J usage is TRBJ1-2, with a possible D match to TRBD1 (5 bases). Germline V lookup: CDR1 MGHRA, CDR2 YSYEKL. The CDR3 length is 14 residues. Deletions cut 0 bases from V and 3 bases from J, with 8 bases between. CDR3 coding DNA: TGCGCCAGCAGCCAAGAGGGGGAGGACTATGGCTACACCTTC. The encoded protein is CASSQEGEDYGYTF.

This chain joins TRBV4-3 and TRBJ1-3, with D unclear. Trimming took off 1 base at V and 1 base at J, with 8 bases between the two ends. The V gene's germline CDR1 is LGHNA and CDR2 YSLEER. The CDR3 is 15 amino acids. This CDR3 is CASSQGHKSGNTIYF. CDR3 coding DNA: TGCGCCAGCAGCCAAGGACACAAGTCTGGAAACACCATATATTTT.

This chain connects TRBV4-2 to TRBJ2-1; 9 bases are a match to TRBD2. The CDR3 has 14 residues. Germline values: CDR1 LGHNA, CDR2 YNFKEQ. The V gene end was trimmed by 0 bases and the J gene end by 9 bases; junction bases not matched to a gene: 3. The CDR3 DNA reads TGTGCCAGCAGCCAAGAGGGACTAGCTAGTGAGCAGTTCTTC. Translated: CASSQEGLASEQFF.

The chain recombines TRBV5-8 with TRBJ1-2, with D possibly matching TRBD1 (5 bases). V dropped 5 bases and J dropped 6 bases, with 8 bases sitting between them. The length of the CDR3 is 11 residues. Germline V gene lookup returns CDR1 SGHTS and CDR2 YDEGEE. In nucleotides, the CDR3 is TGTGCCAGCAGGGCAGGGAATGGCTACACCTTC. This gives the protein CASRAGNGYTF.

The chain is built from TRBV5-8 and TRBJ2-3; TRBD1 is a possible D gene (6 bases). Germline V gives CDR1 SGHTS, CDR2 YDEGEE. This CDR3 comprises 16 residues. Deletions cut 0 bases from V and 6 bases from J, with 17 bases between. In nucleotides, the CDR3 is TGTGCCAGCAGCTTGGGCGGCAGGGGATTACTGGATACGCAGTATTTT. This codes for CASSLGGRGLLDTQYF.

In this sample, this clone is medium-sized. V gene TRBV6-2 or TRBV6-3 combines with J gene TRBJ2-1, with 8 nucleotides matching TRBD2. The CDR3 is made up of 15 amino acids. The trim removed 6 bases at V and 4 bases at J, leaving 8 bases unmatched. Germline lookup yields CDR1 MNHEY and CDR2 SVGEGT. The CDR3 spells CASSETSGGYNEQFF. CDR3 in DNA: TGTGCCAGCAGCGAAACTAGCGGCGGATACAATGAGCAGTTCTTC.

J is TRBJ1-4 and V is TRBV18; D uncertain. CDR3 size: 15 residues. Trimming took off 2 bases at V and 8 bases at J, with 15 bases between the two ends. The germline CDR1 and CDR2 sequences are KGHSH and LQKENI. CDR3 in amino acids: CASSPWADLGEKLFF. In DNA, the CDR3 is TGTGCCAGCTCACCATGGGCCGACCTCGGGGAAAAACTGTTTTTT.

This sequence joins TRBV5-1 and TRBJ1-6; D ambiguous. Germline V gives CDR1 SGHRS, CDR2 YFSETQ. This CDR3 spans 13 amino acids. V was trimmed by 3 bases and J by 6 bases, leaving 7 bases between them. CDR3 nucleotide sequence: TGCGCCAGCAGCTACGGTCCTAATTCACCCCTCCACTTT. It codes for CASSYGPNSPLHF.

J is TRBJ1-5 and V is TRBV7-8; D not certain. Germline V lookup: CDR1 SGHVS, CDR2 FQNEAQ. Trimming removed 2 bases from V and 0 bases from J, with 5 bases in between. There are 14 residues in the CDR3. In nucleotides, the CDR3 is TGTGCCAGCAGCTTACGGATTAGCAATCAGCCCCAGCATTTT. It is translated as CASSLRISNQPQHF.

The chain links TRBV11-2 to TRBJ2-3; 8 bases align to TRBD1. Germline trimming cut 1 base from V and 0 bases from J; bases unmatched to any gene: 6. This CDR3 spans 17 amino acids. Per the germline V gene, CDR1 is SGHAT and CDR2 is FQNNGV. CDR3: CASSLVGDRTSTDTQYF. CDR3 nucleotide sequence: TGTGCCAGCAGCTTAGTTGGGGACAGGACTAGCACAGATACGCAGTATTTT.

V gene TRBV5-4 combines with J gene TRBJ2-5; 7 bases align to TRBD2. Germline values: CDR1 SGHNT, CDR2 YYREEE (reference sequence). The CDR3 is 16 amino acids. J was trimmed by 5 bases and V by 4 bases; bases with no gene match: 14. The CDR3 nucleotides are TGTGCCAGCAGCAGCTATCGGGCGGGAGTAGGGGAGACCCAGTACTTC. It translates to CASSSYRAGVGETQYF.

V usage is TRBV11-2 and J usage is TRBJ2-1, with D tentatively TRBD1 or TRBD2 (7 bases each). The CDR3 runs to 17 residues. Trimming removed 2 bases at V and 3 bases at J, with 17 bases between. Germline V gives CDR1 SGHAT, CDR2 FQNNGV. CDR3 DNA sequence: TGTGCCAGCAGCTTAACGGCCAGGGGGGGATTCTACAATGAGCAGTTCTTC. It encodes CASSLTARGGFYNEQFF. Variable domain in full (rest from reference TRBV11-2 and TRBJ2-1): EAGVAQSPRYKIIEKRQSVAFWCNPISGHATLYWYQQILGQGPKLLIQFQNNGVVDDSQLPKDRFSAERLKGVDSTLKIQPAKLEDSAVYLCASSLTARGGFYNEQFFGPGTRLTVL.

The CDR3 DNA follows: TGTGCCACCAGCAGAGGCGAGACTGAAGCTTTCTTT. Its protein product is CATSRGETEAFF. The gene calls are TRBV15 and TRBJ1-1; unclear D gene. CDR1 and CDR2 (germline): LNHNV, YYDKDF (reference sequence). Between the trimmed V and J ends, which lost 1 base and 5 bases, there was a span of 5 bases. This CDR3 has 12 residues.

The chain links TRBV28 to TRBJ1-2; TRBD1 matches 10 bases. With V trimmed by 6 bases and J by 4 bases, 5 bases remained unmatched. CDR1 MDHEN and CDR2 SYDVKM come from the germline V gene. There are 14 residues in the CDR3. The CDR3 DNA follows: TGTGCCAGCAGATTGACAGGGGGCCCCTATGGCTACACCTTC. Amino acids: CASRLTGGPYGYTF.

The chain joins TRBV28 to TRBJ2-3, with D perhaps being TRBD1 or TRBD2 (6 bases each). CDR3 length: 13 residues. V was cut by 2 bases and J by 6 bases, with 9 bases left in between. Germline CDR1 MDHEN, CDR2 SYDVKM. DNA of the CDR3: TGTGCCAGCAGTTTAAGGGGGGTCGATACGCAGTATTTT. The encoded protein is CASSLRGVDTQYF.

V and J are TRBV9 and TRBJ2-2; no firm D call. Germline CDR1 is SGDLS and CDR2 is YYNGEE. The CDR3 is 12 amino acids. Trimming removed 0 bases from V and 7 bases from J, with 4 bases in between. Written as DNA, the CDR3 is TGTGCCAGCAGCGTAGGGGGCGGGGAGCTGTTTTTT. It translates to CASSVGGGELFF.